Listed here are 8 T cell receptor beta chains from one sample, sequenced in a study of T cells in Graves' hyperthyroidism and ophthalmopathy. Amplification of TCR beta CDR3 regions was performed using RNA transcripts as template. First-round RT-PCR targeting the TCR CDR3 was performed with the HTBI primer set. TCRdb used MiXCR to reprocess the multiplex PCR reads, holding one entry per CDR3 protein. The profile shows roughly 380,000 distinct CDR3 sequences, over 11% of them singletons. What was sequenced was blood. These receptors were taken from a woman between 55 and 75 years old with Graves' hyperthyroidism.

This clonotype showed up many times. This CDR3 is CSASRLAGVYNEQFF. DNA for the CDR3: TGCAGTGCTTCTAGACTAGCGGGAGTTTACAATGAGCAGTTCTTC. The V call is TRBV20-1, the J call TRBJ2-1; TRBD2 agrees at 12 bases. CDR1 DFQATT and CDR2 SNEGSKA come from the germline V gene (reference sequence). The V and J ends lost 5 bases and 4 bases, in that order; junction bases with no gene match: 6. The CDR3 loop spans 15 amino acids.

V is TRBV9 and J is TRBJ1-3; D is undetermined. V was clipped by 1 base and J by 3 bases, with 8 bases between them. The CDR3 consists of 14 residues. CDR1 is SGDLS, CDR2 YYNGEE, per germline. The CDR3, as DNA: TGTGCCAGCAGCGTACTTGGGGATGGAAACACCATATATTTT. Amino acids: CASSVLGDGNTIYF.

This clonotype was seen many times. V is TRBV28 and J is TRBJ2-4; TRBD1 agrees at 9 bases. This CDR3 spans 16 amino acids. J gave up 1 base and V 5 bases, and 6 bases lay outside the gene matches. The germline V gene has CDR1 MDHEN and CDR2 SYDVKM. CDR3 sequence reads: CASSPHRGPAKNIQYF. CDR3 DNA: TGTGCCAGCAGTCCGCACAGGGGGCCGGCCAAAAACATTCAGTACTTC.

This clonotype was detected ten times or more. CDR3 coding DNA: TGTGCCAGCAGTACTCGGACAGGGGGCGGTGGCTACACCTTC. It is translated as CASSTRTGGGGYTF. The chain links TRBV6-5 to TRBJ1-2; 11 positions match TRBD1. With V trimmed by 5 bases and J by 7 bases, 6 bases remained unmatched. There are 14 residues in the CDR3. Germline V lookup: CDR1 MNHEY, CDR2 SVGAGI.

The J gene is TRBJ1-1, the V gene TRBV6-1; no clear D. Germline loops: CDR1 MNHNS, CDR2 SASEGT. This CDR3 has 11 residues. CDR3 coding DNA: TGTGGGACCAGCACGGACACTGAAGCTTTCTTT. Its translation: CGTSTDTEAFF.

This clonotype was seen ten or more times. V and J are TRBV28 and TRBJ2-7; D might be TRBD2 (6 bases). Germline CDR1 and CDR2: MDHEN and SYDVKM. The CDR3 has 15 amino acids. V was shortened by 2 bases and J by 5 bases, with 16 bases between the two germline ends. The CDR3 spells CASSLAGPSFNEQYF. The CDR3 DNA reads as TGTGCCAGCAGTTTAGCGGGACCCTCTTTTAACGAGCAGTACTTC.

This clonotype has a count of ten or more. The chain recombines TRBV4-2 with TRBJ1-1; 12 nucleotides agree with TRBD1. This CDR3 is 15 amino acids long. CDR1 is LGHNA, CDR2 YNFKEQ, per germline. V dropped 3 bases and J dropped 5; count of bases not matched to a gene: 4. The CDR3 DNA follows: TGTGCCAGCAGCCAGGGGACAGGGGGCGAAACTGAAGCTTTCTTT. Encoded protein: CASSQGTGGETEAFF.

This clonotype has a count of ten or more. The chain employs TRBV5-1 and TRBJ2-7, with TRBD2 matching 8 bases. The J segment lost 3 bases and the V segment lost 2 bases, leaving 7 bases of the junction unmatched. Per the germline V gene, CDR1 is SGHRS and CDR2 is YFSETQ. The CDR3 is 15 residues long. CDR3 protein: CASSLLAGSGYEQYF. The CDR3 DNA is TGCGCCAGCAGCTTATTAGCGGGATCGGGCTACGAGCAGTACTTC.